This T cell receptor beta chain appears in the sequencing data of a study of blood T cell repertoires in COVID-19. The repertoire was sequenced with immunoSEQ multiplex PCR; TCRdb's copy has only in-frame clones and lacks some. The table has 90,000 to 95,000 clones, roughly 88% seen once. Between the trimmed V and J ends, which lost 0 bases and 6 bases, there was a span of 7 bases. Germline V gene lookup returns CDR1 SGHRS and CDR2 YFSETQ. CDR3 size: 13 residues. The specimen was peripheral blood. This TCR was sampled from a woman aged 70-85 years with acute or convalescent COVID-19. The chain links TRBV5-1 to TRBJ2-1; tentative D call: TRBD2 (5 bases). CDR3 sequence (DNA): TGCGCCAGCAGCTTGGAAGGGAGCAATGAGCAGTTCTTC. It is translated as CASSLEGSNEQFF. The entire variable domain, with the rest obtained from reference TRBV5-1 and TRBJ2-1, is as follows: KAGVTQTPRYLIKTRGQQVTLSCSPISGHRSVSWYQQTPGQGLQFLFEYFSETQRNKGNFPGRFSGRQFSNSRSEMNVSTLELGDSALYLCASSLEGSNEQFFGPGTRLTVL.